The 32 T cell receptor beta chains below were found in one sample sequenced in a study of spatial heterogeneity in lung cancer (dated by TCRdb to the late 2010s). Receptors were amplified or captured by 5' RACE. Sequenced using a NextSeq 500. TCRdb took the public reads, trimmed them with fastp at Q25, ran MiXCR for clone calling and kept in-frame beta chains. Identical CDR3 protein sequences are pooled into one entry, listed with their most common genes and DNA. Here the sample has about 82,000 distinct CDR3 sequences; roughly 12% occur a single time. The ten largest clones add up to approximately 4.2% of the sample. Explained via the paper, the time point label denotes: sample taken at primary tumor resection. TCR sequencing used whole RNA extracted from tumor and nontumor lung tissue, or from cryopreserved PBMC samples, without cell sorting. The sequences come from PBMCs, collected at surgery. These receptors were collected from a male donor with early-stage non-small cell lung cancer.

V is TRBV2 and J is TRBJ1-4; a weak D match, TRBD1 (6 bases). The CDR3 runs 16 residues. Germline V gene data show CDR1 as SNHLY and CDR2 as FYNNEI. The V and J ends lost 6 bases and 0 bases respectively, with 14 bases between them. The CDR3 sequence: CASRAGTPATNEKLFF. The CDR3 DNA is TGTGCCAGCAGGGCGGGGACACCGGCAACTAATGAAAAACTGTTTTTT.

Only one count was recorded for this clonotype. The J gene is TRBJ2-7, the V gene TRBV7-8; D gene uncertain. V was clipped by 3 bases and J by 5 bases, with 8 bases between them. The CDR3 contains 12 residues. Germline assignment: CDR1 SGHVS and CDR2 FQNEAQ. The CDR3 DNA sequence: TGTGCCAGCAGCTTTTACAGCAACGAGCAGTACTTC. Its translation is CASSFYSNEQYF.

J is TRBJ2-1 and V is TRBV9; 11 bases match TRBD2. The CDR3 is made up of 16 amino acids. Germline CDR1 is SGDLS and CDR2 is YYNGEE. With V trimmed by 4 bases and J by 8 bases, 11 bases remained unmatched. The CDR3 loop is CASSPFSGRATDEQFF. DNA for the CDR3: TGTGCCAGCAGCCCATTTAGCGGGAGGGCCACAGATGAGCAGTTCTTC.

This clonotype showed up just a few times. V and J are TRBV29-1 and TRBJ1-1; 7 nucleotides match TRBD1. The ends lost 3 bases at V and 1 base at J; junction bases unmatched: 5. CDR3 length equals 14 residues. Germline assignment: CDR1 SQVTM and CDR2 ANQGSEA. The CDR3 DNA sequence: TGCAGCGTTGAGCGTCAGGGGGGGAACACTGAAGCTTTCTTT. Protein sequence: CSVERQGGNTEAFF. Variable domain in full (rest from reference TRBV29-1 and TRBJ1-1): SAVISQKPSRDICQRGTSLTIQCQVDSQVTMMFWYRQQPGQSLTLIATANQGSEATYESGFVIDKFPISRPNLTFSTLTVSNMSPEDSSIYLCSVERQGGNTEAFFGQGTRLTVV.

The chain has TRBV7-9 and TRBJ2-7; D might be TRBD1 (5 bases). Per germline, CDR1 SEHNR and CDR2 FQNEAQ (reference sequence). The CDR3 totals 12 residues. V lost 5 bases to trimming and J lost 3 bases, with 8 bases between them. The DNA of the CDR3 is TGTGCCAGCAGCGACAGAAACTACGAGCAGTACTTC. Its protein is CASSDRNYEQYF. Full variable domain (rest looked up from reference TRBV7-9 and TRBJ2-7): DTGVSQNPRHKITKRGQNVTFRCDPISEHNRLYWYRQTLGQGPEFLTYFQNEAQLEKSRLLSDRFSAERPKGSFSTLEIQRTEQGDSAMYLCASSDRNYEQYFGPGTRLTVT.

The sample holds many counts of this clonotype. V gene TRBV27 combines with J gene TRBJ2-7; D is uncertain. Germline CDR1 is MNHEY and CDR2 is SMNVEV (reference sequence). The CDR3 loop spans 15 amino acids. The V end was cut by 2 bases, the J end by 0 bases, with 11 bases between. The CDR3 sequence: CASSLDGSSSYEQYF. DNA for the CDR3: TGTGCCAGCAGTTTAGACGGTTCCAGCTCCTACGAGCAGTACTTC.

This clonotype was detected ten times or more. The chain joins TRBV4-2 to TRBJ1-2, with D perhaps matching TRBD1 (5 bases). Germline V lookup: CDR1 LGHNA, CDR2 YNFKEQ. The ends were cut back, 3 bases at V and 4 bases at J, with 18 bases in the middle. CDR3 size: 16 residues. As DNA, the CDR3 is TGTGCCAGCAGCCAGGCCGGGGGGAAGGAAAGCTATGGCTACACCTTC. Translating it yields CASSQAGGKESYGYTF.

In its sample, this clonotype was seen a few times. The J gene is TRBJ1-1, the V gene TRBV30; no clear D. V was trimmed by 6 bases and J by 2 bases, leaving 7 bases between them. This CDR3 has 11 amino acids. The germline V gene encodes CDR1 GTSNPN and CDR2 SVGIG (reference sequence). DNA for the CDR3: TGTGCCTGCATACCAAACACTGAAGCTTTCTTT. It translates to CACIPNTEAFF. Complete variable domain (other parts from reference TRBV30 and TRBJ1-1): SQTIHQWPATLVQPVGSPLSLECTVEGTSNPNLYWYRQAAGRGLQLLFYSVGIGQISSEVPQNLSASRPQDRQFILSSKKLLLSDSGFYLCACIPNTEAFFGQGTRLTVV.

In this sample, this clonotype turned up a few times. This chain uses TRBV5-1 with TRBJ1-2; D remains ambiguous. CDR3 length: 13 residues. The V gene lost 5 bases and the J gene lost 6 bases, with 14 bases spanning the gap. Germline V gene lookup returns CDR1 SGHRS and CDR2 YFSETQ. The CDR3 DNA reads TGCGCCAGCAGTACGGGTCTGACGGATGGCTACACCTTC. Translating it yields CASSTGLTDGYTF.

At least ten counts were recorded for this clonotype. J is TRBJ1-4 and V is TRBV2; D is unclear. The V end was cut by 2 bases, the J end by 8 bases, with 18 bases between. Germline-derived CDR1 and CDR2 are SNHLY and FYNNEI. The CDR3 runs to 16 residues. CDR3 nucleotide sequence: TGTGCCAGCAGTGAAACACAGACACCGGCGGAAGAAAAACTGTTTTTT. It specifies CASSETQTPAEEKLFF.

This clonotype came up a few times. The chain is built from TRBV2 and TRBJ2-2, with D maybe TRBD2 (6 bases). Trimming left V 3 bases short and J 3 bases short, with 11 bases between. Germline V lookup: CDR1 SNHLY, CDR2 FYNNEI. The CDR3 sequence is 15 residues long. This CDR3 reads CASSDRTGDTGELFF. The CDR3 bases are TGTGCCAGCAGTGATCGTACGGGAGACACCGGGGAGCTGTTTTTT.

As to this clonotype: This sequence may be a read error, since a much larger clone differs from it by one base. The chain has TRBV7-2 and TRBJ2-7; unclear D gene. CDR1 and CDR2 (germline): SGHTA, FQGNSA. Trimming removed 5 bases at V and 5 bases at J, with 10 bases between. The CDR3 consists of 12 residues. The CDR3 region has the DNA TGTGCCAGCAGCCCCCCCGGAGACGAGCAGTACTTC. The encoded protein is CASSPPGDEQYF.

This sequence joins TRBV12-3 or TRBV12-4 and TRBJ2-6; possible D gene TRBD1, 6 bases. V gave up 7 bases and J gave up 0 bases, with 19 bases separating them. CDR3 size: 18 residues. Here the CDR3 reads CASTRSGGQISGANVLTF. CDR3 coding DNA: TGTGCCAGCACCCGATCCGGAGGACAGATCTCTGGGGCCAACGTCCTGACTTTC.

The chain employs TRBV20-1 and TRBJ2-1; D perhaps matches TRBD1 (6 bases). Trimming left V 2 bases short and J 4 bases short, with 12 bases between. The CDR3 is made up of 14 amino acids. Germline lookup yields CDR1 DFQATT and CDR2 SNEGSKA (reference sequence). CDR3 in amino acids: CSARPWGRYNEQFF. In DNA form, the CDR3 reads TGCAGTGCTAGACCCTGGGGGCGTTACAATGAGCAGTTCTTC.

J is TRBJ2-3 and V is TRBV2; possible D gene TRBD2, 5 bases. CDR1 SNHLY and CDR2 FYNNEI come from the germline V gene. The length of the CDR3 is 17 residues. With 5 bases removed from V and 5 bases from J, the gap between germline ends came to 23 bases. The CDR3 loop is CASSTTIASFVGDTQYF. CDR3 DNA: TGTGCCAGCAGTACTACCATAGCGTCTTTTGTAGGAGATACGCAGTATTTT.

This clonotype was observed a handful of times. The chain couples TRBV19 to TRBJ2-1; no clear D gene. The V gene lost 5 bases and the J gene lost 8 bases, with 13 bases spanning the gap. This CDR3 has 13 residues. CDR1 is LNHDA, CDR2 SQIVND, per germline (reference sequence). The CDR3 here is CASSVTGWYEQFF. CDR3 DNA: TGTGCCAGTAGTGTGACGGGTTGGTATGAGCAGTTCTTC.

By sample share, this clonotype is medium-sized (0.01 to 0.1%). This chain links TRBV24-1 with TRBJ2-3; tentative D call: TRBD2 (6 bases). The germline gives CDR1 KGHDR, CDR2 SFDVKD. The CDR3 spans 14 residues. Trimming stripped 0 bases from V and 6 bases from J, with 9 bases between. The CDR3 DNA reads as TGTGCCACCAGTGATTTGGGCCTAGCGGATACGCAGTATTTT. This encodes CATSDLGLADTQYF.

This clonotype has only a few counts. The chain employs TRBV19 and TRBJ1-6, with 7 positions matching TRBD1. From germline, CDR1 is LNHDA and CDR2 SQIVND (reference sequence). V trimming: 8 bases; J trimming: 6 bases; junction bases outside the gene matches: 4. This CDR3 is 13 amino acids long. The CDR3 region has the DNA TGTGCCAGTGCCGGGACAGTTAATTCACCCCTCCACTTT. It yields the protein CASAGTVNSPLHF.

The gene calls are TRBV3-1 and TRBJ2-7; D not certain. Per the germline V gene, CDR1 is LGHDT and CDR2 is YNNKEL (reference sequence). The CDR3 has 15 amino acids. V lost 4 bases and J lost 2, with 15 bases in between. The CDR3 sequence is CASSPPARSAYEQYF. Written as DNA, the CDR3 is TGTGCCAGCAGCCCTCCGGCTCGATCAGCCTACGAGCAGTACTTC.

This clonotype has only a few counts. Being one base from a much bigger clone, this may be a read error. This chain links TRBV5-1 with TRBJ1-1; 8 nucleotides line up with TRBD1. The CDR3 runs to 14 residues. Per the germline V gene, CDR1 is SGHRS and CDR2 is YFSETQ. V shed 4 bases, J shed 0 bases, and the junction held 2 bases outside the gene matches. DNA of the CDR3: TGCGCCAGCAGCGTGGACAGGGTGAACACTGAAGCTTTCTTT. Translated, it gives CASSVDRVNTEAFF.

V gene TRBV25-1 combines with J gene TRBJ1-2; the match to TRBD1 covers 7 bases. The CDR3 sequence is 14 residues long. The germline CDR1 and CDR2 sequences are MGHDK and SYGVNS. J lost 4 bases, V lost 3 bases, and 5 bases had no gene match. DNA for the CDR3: TGTGCCAGCAGTGAGACAGGGCCTTTCTATGGCTACACCTTC. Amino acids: CASSETGPFYGYTF.

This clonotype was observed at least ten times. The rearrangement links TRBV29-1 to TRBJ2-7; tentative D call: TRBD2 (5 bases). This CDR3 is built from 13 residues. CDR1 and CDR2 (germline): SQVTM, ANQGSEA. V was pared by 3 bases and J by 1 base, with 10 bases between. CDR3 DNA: TGCAGCGTTGAGTTTGGCGGGTCCTACGAGCAGTACTTC. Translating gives CSVEFGGSYEQYF.

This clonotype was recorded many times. The CDR3 DNA follows: TGTGCCTGGGGAGGTGTGGAGTCGGGCAATCAGCCCCAGCATTTT. It is translated as CAWGGVESGNQPQHF. V usage is TRBV30 and J usage is TRBJ1-5, with unresolved D. The CDR3 sequence is 15 residues long. Germline CDR1 GTSNPN, CDR2 SVGIG (reference sequence). V lost 5 bases and J lost 2, with 16 bases in between.

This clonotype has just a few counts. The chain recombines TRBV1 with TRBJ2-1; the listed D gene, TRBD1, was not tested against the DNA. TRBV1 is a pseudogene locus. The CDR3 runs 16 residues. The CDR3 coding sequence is TGCACCAGCAGCCAAGATTATGAGGGGGGGCCGTATGAGCAGTTCTTC. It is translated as CTSSQDYEGGPYEQFF.

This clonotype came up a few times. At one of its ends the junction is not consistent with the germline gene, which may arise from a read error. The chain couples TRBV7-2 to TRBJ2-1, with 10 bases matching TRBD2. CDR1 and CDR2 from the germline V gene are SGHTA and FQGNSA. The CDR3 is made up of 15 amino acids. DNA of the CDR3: TGTGCCAGCAGCCTAGCGGGGGCTAATTTCAATGAGCAGTTCTTC. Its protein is CASSLAGANFNEQFF. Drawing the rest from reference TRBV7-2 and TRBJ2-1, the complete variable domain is GAGVSQSPSNKVTEKGKDVELRCDPISGHTALYWYRQSLGQGLEFLIYFQGNSAPDKSGLPSDRFSAERTGGSVSTLTIQRTQQEDSAVYLCASSLAGANFNEQFFGPGTRLTVL.

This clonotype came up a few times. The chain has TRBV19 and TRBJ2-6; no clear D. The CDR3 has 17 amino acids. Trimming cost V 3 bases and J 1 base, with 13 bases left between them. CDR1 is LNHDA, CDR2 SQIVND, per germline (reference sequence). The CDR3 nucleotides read TGTGCCAGTAGTATCCTGGACGCCGTATCTGGGGCCAACGTCCTGACTTTC. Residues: CASSILDAVSGANVLTF.

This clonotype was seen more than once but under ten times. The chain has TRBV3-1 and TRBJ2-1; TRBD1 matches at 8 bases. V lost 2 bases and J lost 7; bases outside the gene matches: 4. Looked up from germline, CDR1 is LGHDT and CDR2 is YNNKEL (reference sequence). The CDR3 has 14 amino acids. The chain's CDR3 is CASSQRTGTNEQFF. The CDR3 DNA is TGTGCCAGCAGCCAACGGACAGGGACGAATGAGCAGTTCTTC.

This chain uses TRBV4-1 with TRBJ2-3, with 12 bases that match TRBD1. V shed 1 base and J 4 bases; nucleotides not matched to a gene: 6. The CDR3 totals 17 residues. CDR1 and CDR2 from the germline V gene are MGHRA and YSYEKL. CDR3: CASSQVPGTGGPDTQYF. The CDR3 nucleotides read TGCGCCAGCAGCCAAGTCCCCGGGACAGGGGGCCCAGATACGCAGTATTTT.

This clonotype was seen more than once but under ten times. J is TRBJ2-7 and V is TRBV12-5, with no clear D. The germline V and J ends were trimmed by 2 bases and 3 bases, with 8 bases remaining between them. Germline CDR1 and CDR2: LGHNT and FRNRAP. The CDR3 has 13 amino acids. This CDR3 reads CASGLSGVYEQYF. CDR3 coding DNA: TGTGCTAGTGGTTTGTCTGGGGTCTACGAGCAGTACTTC.

Here the CDR3 reads CASRSLPRDTETDTQYF. CDR3 DNA: TGTGCCAGCAGATCACTTCCACGGGACACCGAGACAGATACGCAGTATTTT. This sequence joins TRBV7-9 and TRBJ2-3, with a possible D match to TRBD1 (6 bases). The CDR3 is 17 amino acids. With 6 bases removed from V and 3 bases from J, the gap between germline ends came to 22 bases. CDR1 is SEHNR, CDR2 FQNEAQ, per germline (reference sequence).

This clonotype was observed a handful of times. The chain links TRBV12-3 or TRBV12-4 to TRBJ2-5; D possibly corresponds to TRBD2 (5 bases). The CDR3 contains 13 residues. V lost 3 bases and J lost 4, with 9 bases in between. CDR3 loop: CASSFPGGETQYF. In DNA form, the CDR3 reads TGTGCCAGCAGTTTCCCCGGAGGAGAGACCCAGTACTTC.

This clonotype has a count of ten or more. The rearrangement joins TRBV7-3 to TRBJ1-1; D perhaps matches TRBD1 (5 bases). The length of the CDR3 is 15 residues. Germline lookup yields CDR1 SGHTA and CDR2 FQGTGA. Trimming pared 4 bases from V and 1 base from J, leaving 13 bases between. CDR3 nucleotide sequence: TGTGCCAGCAGCTCCGCGGGACTCCAGAACACTGAAGCTTTCTTT. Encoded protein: CASSSAGLQNTEAFF.